This is a list of T cell receptor beta chains from one sample in a study of a mutant IDH1 vaccine in newly diagnosed glioma. Measured with immunoSEQ multiplex PCR; TCRdb has only the in-frame clones, and not every one. Counted here are around 92,000 clones, 83% occurring once; the ten biggest clones make up 7% to 9%. This material consisted of PBMCs, taken from a glioma patient treated with radiotherapy, temozolomide or both. The receptors were sampled from a woman between 45 and 60 years old with glioma. Both conserved end residues are part of each CDR3. Each record gives: V gene, D gene, clone size, J gene, CDR3 protein, CDR3 DNA. The D gene is left open where the match is weak. Expanded clones are given a class, and other clones once, few, many or no size at all.

TRBV19	TRBD1	once	TRBJ1-2	CASSILDRPNYGYTF	TGTGCCAGTAGTATTCTGGACAGGCCCAACTATGGCTACACCTTC
TRBV6-6	TRBD2	.	TRBJ2-3	CASSYSGEGAQYF	TGTGCCAGCAGTTACTCTGGGGAGGGTGCGCAGTATTTT
TRBV7-2	.	.	TRBJ1-6	CASSNPTFDSPLHF	TGTGCCAGCAGTAACCCTACCTTTGATTCACCCCTCCACTTT
TRBV13	.	.	TRBJ1-2	CASSYRGGDYGYTF	TGTGCCAGCAGCTATCGCGGGGGCGACTATGGCTACACCTTC
TRBV5-4	.	.	TRBJ1-4	CASSHPTNEKLFF	TGTGCCAGCAGCCACCCAACTAATGAAAAACTGTTTTTT
TRBV30	.	.	TRBJ2-5	CAWSQGLGETQYF	TGTGCCTGGAGTCAGGGGTTGGGGGAGACCCAGTACTTC
TRBV2	.	few	TRBJ2-1	CASQSYEQFF	TGTGCCAGCCAGTCGTATGAGCAGTTCTTC
TRBV10-1	TRBD1	.	TRBJ1-1	CATSRTGGNTEAFF	TGCGCCACCTCCCGGACAGGGGGGAACACTGAAGCTTTCTTT
TRBV11-1	.	.	TRBJ1-1	CASSLGRARATEAFF	TGTGCCAGCAGCTTGGGACGGGCGCGGGCCACTGAAGCTTTCTTT
TRBV15	.	.	TRBJ1-2	CATSRDPAGVTGYTF	TGTGCCACCAGCAGAGATCCCGCGGGGGTGACGGGCTACACCTTC
TRBV4-3	TRBD1	once	TRBJ2-7	CASSPRTGGYEQYF	TGCGCCAGCAGCCCCCGGACAGGGGGCTACGAGCAGTACTTC
TRBV15	.	.	TRBJ1-5	CATSRDGGSGNQPQHF	TGTGCCACCAGCAGAGATGGGGGTTCCGGCAATCAGCCCCAGCATTTT
TRBV9	TRBD1	.	TRBJ2-7	CASSFSGGEYEQYF	TGTGCCAGCAGCTTCTCAGGGGGCGAGTACGAGCAGTACTTC
TRBV9	TRBD2	.	TRBJ2-1	CASSHSGGAMDEQFF	TGTGCCAGCAGCCATAGCGGGGGGGCTATGGATGAGCAGTTCTTC
TRBV18	.	.	TRBJ1-2	CASSDSNYGYTF	TGTGCCAGCTCGGACAGTAACTATGGCTACACCTTC
TRBV27	TRBD1	few	TRBJ1-1	CASSIDRGTEAFF	TGTGCCAGCAGTATTGACAGGGGGACTGAAGCTTTCTTT
TRBV4-3	.	.	TRBJ2-2	CASSQDRGPGELFF	TGCGCCAGCAGCCAAGATCGGGGTCCCGGGGAGCTGTTTTTT
TRBV10-3	.	.	TRBJ2-7	CAISEPMERPAYSYEQYF	TGTGCCATCAGTGAGCCGATGGAGCGGCCAGCCTACTCCTACGAGCAGTACTTC
TRBV2	.	.	TRBJ2-7	CASMVGPGGYEQYF	TGTGCCAGCATGGTTGGGCCAGGAGGCTACGAGCAGTACTTC
TRBV6-6	.	.	TRBJ2-7	CASSYSSPLSYEQYF	TGTGCCAGCAGTTACTCGAGTCCCCTCTCCTACGAGCAGTACTTC
TRBV29-1	TRBD2	.	TRBJ2-1	CSTRAGGSYNEQFF	TGCAGCACCCGAGCGGGGGGGAGCTACAATGAGCAGTTCTTC
TRBV7-9	.	.	TRBJ1-1	CASSVVGVEAFF	TGTGCCAGCTCGGTCGTAGGGGTCGAAGCTTTCTTT
TRBV6-1	.	.	TRBJ2-3	CASRRANGGTDTQYF	TGTGCCAGCAGACGAGCTAATGGGGGCACAGATACGCAGTATTTT
TRBV5-1	.	.	TRBJ2-2	CASGDGNTGELFF	TGCGCCAGCGGGGACGGCAACACCGGGGAGCTGTTTTTT
TRBV4-3	.	.	TRBJ1-2	CASSQVGDYRYGYTF	TGCGCCAGCAGCCAAGTGGGAGACTACCGCTATGGCTACACCTTC
TRBV5-1	.	.	TRBJ2-3	CASSLKGGGTDTQYF	TGCGCCAGCAGCTTGAAGGGGGGGGGCACAGATACGCAGTATTTT
TRBV19	.	.	TRBJ1-1	CASSRAGVMNTEAFF	TGTGCCAGTAGTCGGGCAGGAGTAATGAACACTGAAGCTTTCTTT
TRBV6-5	.	.	TRBJ1-2	CASSRSVGDGYTF	TGTGCCAGCAGTCGATCAGTCGGTGACGGCTACACCTTC
TRBV4-1	.	.	TRBJ2-6	CASSQDFSGANVLTF	TGCGCCAGCAGCCAAGACTTCTCTGGGGCCAACGTCCTGACTTTC
TRBV5-1	.	.	TRBJ2-6	CASSIGKASTGANVLTF	TGCGCCAGCAGCATCGGGAAGGCAAGCACTGGGGCCAACGTCCTGACTTTC
TRBV5-6	TRBD1	.	TRBJ2-5	CASSGQEETQYF	TGTGCCAGCAGCGGACAGGAGGAGACCCAGTACTTC
TRBV4-1	.	.	TRBJ1-6	CASSQVGDGISPLHF	TGCGCCAGCAGCCAAGTGGGCGACGGCATTTCACCCCTCCACTTT
TRBV7-9	.	.	TRBJ1-3	CASSPRLQGMDTIYF	TGTGCCAGCAGCCCGAGATTACAGGGTATGGACACCATATATTTT
TRBV5-1	.	.	TRBJ2-7	CASSLGSGPAYEQYF	TGCGCCAGCAGCTTGGGGTCAGGACCTGCCTACGAGCAGTACTTC
TRBV14	.	.	TRBJ1-2	CASSQVSSGRVGYGYTF	TGTGCCAGCAGCCAAGTCTCGTCGGGAAGGGTGGGCTATGGCTACACCTTC
TRBV29-1	.	once	TRBJ2-1	CSVDRGKSSYNEQFF	TGCAGCGTTGATCGAGGGAAGAGCTCCTACAATGAGCAGTTCTTC
TRBV5-1	.	.	TRBJ2-1	CASSGPVPGAYNEQFF	TGCGCCAGCAGCGGGCCAGTCCCGGGGGCTTACAATGAGCAGTTCTTC
TRBV27	TRBD1	.	TRBJ1-5	CASSLWKGTGNQPQHF	TGTGCCAGCAGTTTATGGAAAGGGACAGGCAATCAGCCCCAGCATTTT
TRBV2	.	.	TRBJ1-1	CASRFRALAEAFF	TGTGCCAGCAGGTTCAGGGCATTAGCTGAAGCTTTCTTT
TRBV15	TRBD2	.	TRBJ2-3	CATSREVIAGGTDTQYF	TGTGCCACCAGCAGAGAGGTCATAGCGGGGGGAACAGATACGCAGTATTTT
TRBV10-2	TRBD1	.	TRBJ1-3	CASSESHRGSGNTIYF	TGCGCCAGCAGTGAGTCCCACAGGGGATCTGGAAACACCATATATTTT
TRBV9	.	.	TRBJ1-1	CASSPSGRTTEAFF	TGTGCCAGCAGCCCCTCGGGACGGACCACTGAAGCTTTCTTT
TRBV7-9	.	.	TRBJ1-4	CASSLNSGLTNEKLFF	TGTGCCAGCAGCTTAAACAGCGGATTAACTAATGAAAAACTGTTTTTT
TRBV7-2	.	.	TRBJ1-1	CASSLKPMNTEAFF	TGTGCCAGCAGCTTAAAACCCATGAACACTGAAGCTTTCTTT
TRBV2	TRBD1	.	TRBJ1-6	CASSVIDRGSSPLHF	TGTGCCAGCAGTGTGATAGACAGGGGCTCTTCACCCCTCCACTTT
TRBV6-5	.	.	TRBJ2-7	CASSPPGGGEQYF	TGTGCCAGCAGTCCGCCCGGGGGCGGTGAGCAGTACTTC
TRBV28	.	.	TRBJ2-3	CASSSRVAGQYF	TGTGCCAGCAGTTCTAGGGTCGCGGGGCAGTATTTT
TRBV9	.	.	TRBJ1-6	CASSVSGEDSPLHF	TGTGCCAGCAGCGTCTCGGGGGAGGATTCACCCCTCCACTTT
TRBV2	TRBD1	once	TRBJ1-1	CASNLQGKNTEAFF	TGTGCCAGCAATCTACAGGGGAAGAACACTGAAGCTTTCTTT
TRBV5-1	TRBD1	.	TRBJ1-5	CASSPMTGNGNQPQHF	TGCGCCAGCAGCCCCATGACAGGGAACGGCAATCAGCCCCAGCATTTT
TRBV2	.	.	TRBJ2-7	CASSEWGYEQYF	TGTGCCAGCAGTGAATGGGGGTATGAGCAGTACTTC
TRBV6-6	.	.	TRBJ1-1	CASSYGDTEAFF	TGTGCCAGCAGTTATGGGGACACTGAAGCTTTCTTT
TRBV6-5	.	.	TRBJ2-3	CASSSSTDTQYF	TGTGCCAGCAGTTCTAGCACAGATACGCAGTATTTT
TRBV4-3	TRBD1	.	TRBJ1-1	CASSQDRTGPYEAFF	TGCGCCAGCAGCCAAGACCGGACAGGTCCTTATGAAGCTTTCTTT
TRBV15	TRBD1	.	TRBJ1-2	CATSTGGVSYGYTF	TGTGCCACCAGCACAGGGGGCGTTAGCTATGGCTACACCTTC
TRBV7-2	.	.	TRBJ1-4	CASSSKSGAGEKLFF	TGTGCCAGCAGCTCTAAGTCAGGGGCCGGGGAAAAACTGTTTTTT
TRBV7-9	TRBD1	.	TRBJ1-6	CASSPSSPTGGPPLHF	TGTGCCAGCAGCCCCTCTTCCCCAACAGGGGGGCCACCCCTCCACTTT